This T cell receptor (beta chain) appears in the sequencing data of a study of CD8+CD57+ T cells in acquired aplastic anemia. General study points: Patients and controls shared under 35 CD8+ CDR3 sequences, which appeared highly expressed in patients and within their immunodominant clones.

After removal of 5 bases from V and 8 bases from J, the junction contained 10 bases not matched to a gene. CDR1 KGHDR and CDR2 SFDVKD come from the germline V gene. This CDR3 is 16 amino acids long. CDR3 and TCR beta VDJ profiling relied on a genomic DNA template. One entry per CDR3 protein, called by TCRdb with MiXCR from the reads. The sample contains some 200,000 distinct CDR3 sequences, approximately 57% of which appear only once. This clonotype was observed once. Its matching antigen is unknown. This receptor was identified in a human donor in good health. The sample comprised sorted CD4+, CD8+, or CD8+CD57+ T cells (not recorded which) from PBMCs. This sequence joins TRBV24-1 and TRBJ1-4; the match to TRBD1 covers 10 bases. CDR3 coding DNA: TGTGCCACCAGTGGCGAGACCGGGACAGGGGAGGAAAAACTGTTTTTT. Encoded protein: CATSGETGTGEEKLFF.